A single sample is the source of the 15 T cell receptor beta chains below, sequenced in a study of shared clonotypes between healthy human individuals. Method: immunoSEQ multiplex PCR; TCRdb's copy keeps in-frame clones and lacks some. Found here are more than 1,200,000 clones, around 98.5% of them singletons; the top ten hold 0.3% to 0.45%. The source material was naive CD4+ T cells sorted from blood. Indicated subset: CD45RA+ positively selected. These TCRs come from a man aged 25-45 years in good health.

The V call is TRBV4-3, the J call TRBJ2-1; 15 nucleotides line up with TRBD2. From germline, CDR1 is LGHNA and CDR2 YSLEER. The CDR3 loop spans 15 amino acids. V dropped 4 bases and J dropped 9; count of bases not matched to a gene: 4. For the CDR3, the DNA is TGCGCCAGCAGCCCTGGACTAGCGGGAGGGATTGAGCAGTTCTTC. It encodes CASSPGLAGGIEQFF.

CDR3 residues: CASSSLTGTEQYF. As DNA, the CDR3 is TGTGCCAGCAGCTCGCTGACAGGGACCGAGCAGTACTTC. J is TRBJ2-7 and V is TRBV7-9; 7 bases are shared with TRBD1. Losses at the gene ends were 4 bases for V and 6 bases for J; bases not matched to a gene: 6. Germline assignment: CDR1 SEHNR and CDR2 FQNEAQ (reference sequence). This CDR3 spans 13 amino acids.

This clone was counted a single time. The chain joins TRBV5-1 to TRBJ2-2; 8 nucleotides match TRBD1. The CDR3 contains 16 residues. The J segment lost 3 bases and the V segment lost 4 bases, leaving 8 bases of the junction unmatched. Germline CDR1 is SGHRS and CDR2 is YFSETQ. The DNA of the CDR3 is TGCGCCAGCAGCCCAGACAGGGGTATTCACACCGGGGAGCTGTTTTTT. Protein product: CASSPDRGIHTGELFF.

The V gene is TRBV10-2, the J gene TRBJ2-1, with D possibly matching TRBD2 (6 bases). This CDR3 is 12 amino acids long. Germline loops: CDR1 WSHSY, CDR2 SAAADI. The V end lost 6 bases, the J end lost 3 bases, and 6 bases lay between the germline ends. CDR3 sequence reads: CASRDYYNEQFF. For the CDR3, the DNA is TGCGCCAGCAGGGACTACTACAATGAGCAGTTCTTC.

The chain joins TRBV6-5 to TRBJ2-2, with TRBD1 matching 7 bases. Unmatched junction bases numbered 11, after V lost 4 bases and J lost 6 bases. Germline CDR1 MNHEY, CDR2 SVGAGI. The CDR3 extends over 16 amino acids. The CDR3 nucleotides are TGTGCCAGCAGTTTCTCCGGGACAGTAACATCCGGGGAGCTGTTTTTT. It specifies CASSFSGTVTSGELFF.

Turning to this clone: This specimen includes other DNA sequences encoding the same CDR3. The rearrangement links TRBV5-1 to TRBJ2-7; 10 bases map to TRBD1. V shed 0 bases and J 2 bases; nucleotides not matched to a gene: 2. Germline lookup yields CDR1 SGHRS and CDR2 YFSETQ. The CDR3 is 15 residues long. The CDR3 sequence is CASSLVGQGPYEQYF. CDR3 bases: TGCGCCAGCAGCTTGGTGGGACAGGGGCCCTACGAGCAGTACTTC.

The J gene is TRBJ2-7, the V gene TRBV19; 8 positions agree with TRBD2. V lost 5 bases and J lost 3; bases outside the gene matches: 9. Germline CDR1 is LNHDA and CDR2 is SQIVND (reference sequence). The CDR3 contains 15 residues. The chain's CDR3 is CASSLYSGTLYEQYF. CDR3 DNA: TGTGCCAGTAGTTTGTATAGCGGGACCCTCTACGAGCAGTACTTC.

The chain has TRBV2 and TRBJ2-5, with 7 nucleotides matching TRBD2. This CDR3 spans 13 amino acids. V lost 6 bases and J lost 4; bases outside the gene matches: 5. The germline gives CDR1 SNHLY, CDR2 FYNNEI. CDR3 residues: CASRGGTRETQYF. CDR3 in DNA: TGTGCCAGCAGGGGGGGGACGCGAGAGACCCAGTACTTC. Using reference TRBV2 and TRBJ2-5 for the parts outside the CDR3, the full variable domain is EPEVTQTPSHQVTQMGQEVILRCVPISNHLYFYWYRQILGQKVEFLVSFYNNEISEKSEIFDDQFSVERPDGSNFTLKIRSTKLEDSAMYFCASRGGTRETQYFGPGTRLLVL.

V and J are TRBV7-2 and TRBJ2-7, with 9 bases identical to TRBD2. This CDR3 has 16 residues. V gave up 5 bases and J gave up 4 bases; unmatched junction bases: 12. The germline CDR1 and CDR2 sequences are SGHTA and FQGNSA. The CDR3 region is CASSIRLADPPYEQYF. CDR3 DNA sequence: TGTGCCAGCAGCATCCGACTAGCGGATCCACCGTACGAGCAGTACTTC.

The table lists this clone with a count of one. The V call is TRBV18, the J call TRBJ2-7; 7 bases fit TRBD2. V was clipped by 2 bases and J by 2 bases; unmatched bases: 9. Germline loops: CDR1 KGHSH, CDR2 LQKENI. This CDR3 is 16 amino acids long. The CDR3 protein is CASSPVVLAETYEQYF. CDR3 DNA sequence: TGTGCCAGCTCACCAGTTGTCCTAGCGGAAACCTACGAGCAGTACTTC. Variable domain in full (rest from reference TRBV18 and TRBJ2-7): NAGVMQNPRHLVRRRGQEARLRCSPMKGHSHVYWYRQLPEEGLKFMVYLQKENIIDESGMPKERFSAEFPKEGPSILRIQQVVRGDSAAYFCASSPVVLAETYEQYFGPGTRLTVT.

Here the CDR3 DNA reads TGTGCCAGCAGTTACGCTCGGGGACAGGGAAACTACGAGCAGTACTTC. This translates into CASSYARGQGNYEQYF. V gene TRBV28 combines with J gene TRBJ2-7; 9 nucleotides line up with TRBD1. CDR1 and CDR2 (germline): MDHEN, SYDVKM. J was trimmed by 3 bases and V by 4 bases; bases with no gene match: 10. The CDR3 length is 16 residues.

Here the CDR3 reads CAIRGTGDNQPQHF. DNA of the CDR3: TGTGCCATCAGGGGGACAGGGGACAATCAGCCCCAGCATTTT. The chain combines TRBV10-3 with TRBJ1-5; 10 bases map to TRBD1. The CDR3 runs to 14 residues. The germline CDR1 and CDR2 sequences are ENHRY and SYGVKD. The V and J ends lost 6 bases and 3 bases, in that order; junction bases with no gene match: 2.

The V gene is TRBV7-9, the J gene TRBJ2-2; 9 nucleotides agree with TRBD1. V trimming: 5 bases; J trimming: 4 bases; junction bases outside the gene matches: 5. There are 15 residues in the CDR3. CDR1 and CDR2 (germline): SEHNR, FQNEAQ (reference sequence). As DNA, the CDR3 is TGTGCCAGCAGCGTACAGGGGGCCGGCACCGGGGAGCTGTTTTTT. It is translated as CASSVQGAGTGELFF.

The chain is built from TRBV5-4 and TRBJ2-3, with a possible D match to TRBD2 (6 bases). Germline V lookup: CDR1 SGHNT, CDR2 YYREEE (reference sequence). V gave up 3 bases and J gave up 0 bases, with 11 bases separating them. The CDR3 is 15 residues long. The CDR3 loop reads CASSSEGRSTDTQYF. The CDR3 bases are TGTGCCAGCAGCTCGGAGGGTCGCAGCACAGATACGCAGTATTTT.

CDR3 coding DNA: TGTGCCAGCAGCCTTCGCGGGAGGGGCGGAGAGACCCAGTACTTC. This translates into CASSLRGRGGETQYF. The chain couples TRBV7-2 to TRBJ2-5; 9 bases align to TRBD2. Germline V gene sequence: CDR1 SGHTA, CDR2 FQGNSA. Losses at the gene ends were 5 bases for V and 4 bases for J; bases not matched to a gene: 8. This CDR3 contains 15 residues. Looking up the rest from reference TRBV7-2 and TRBJ2-5 gives the full variable domain: GAGVSQSPSNKVTEKGKDVELRCDPISGHTALYWYRQSLGQGLEFLIYFQGNSAPDKSGLPSDRFSAERTGGSVSTLTIQRTQQEDSAVYLCASSLRGRGGETQYFGPGTRLLVL.